The clone carrying this T cell receptor (beta chain) was detected once. Trimming shortened V by 1 base and J by 3 bases, and 3 bases separated the two germline ends. The germline CDR1 and CDR2 sequences are ENHRY and SYGVKD. CDR3 length: 13 amino acids. This sample was taken from a study of control samples from healthy donors and cancer patients. This table comes from immunoSEQ multiplex PCR, and its TCRdb copy is limited to in-frame clones, with some not included. Here the sample spans hundreds of thousands of clones, roughly 87% being singletons. This clonotype originated in a woman in her sixties or seventies with lung cancer. The sequencing sample was made of PBMCs. The chain employs TRBV10-3 and TRBJ2-2; no reliable D call. In nucleotides, the CDR3 is TGTGCCATCAGTGAGTTATACACCGGGGAGCTGTTTTTT. Translating it yields CAISELYTGELFF.